This T cell receptor (beta chain) is from a study of Ad26.COV2.S vaccination and SARS-CoV-2 variants. Some clones are missing from TCRdb's copy, which holds only in-frame ones; the method was immunoSEQ multiplex PCR. The repertoire consists of roughly 700,000 clones, with 89% occurring once and the leading ten covering approximately 1.5%. Treatment indicated: 15 to 20 received Ad26.COV2.S at low or high dose, single or two shots; a few received placebo; per-sample allocation not given. At day 63 after the first vaccine or placebo injection, samples were drawn. This CDR3 has 15 amino acids. From germline, CDR1 is MNHEY and CDR2 SMNVEV (reference sequence). V was clipped by 5 bases and J by 1 base; unmatched bases: 5.

The TCR was taken from a person aged 18-60 years who received the Ad26.COV2.S COVID-19 vaccine or a placebo. This material consisted of peripheral blood, taken in a trial of Ad26.COV2.S vaccine versus placebo. The chain carries TRBV27 and TRBJ2-1; 7 nucleotides align to TRBD2. The CDR3 DNA sequence: TGTGCCAGCAGTCCCTCTAGCGGTTCCTACAATGAGCAGTTCTTC. It is translated as CASSPSSGSYNEQFF.